This T cell receptor (beta chain) came from a study of T cells in Graves' hyperthyroidism and ophthalmopathy. RNA transcripts served as the template for amplifying TCR beta CDR3 regions. Carried out on the TCR CDR3, a first-round RT-PCR used the HTBI primer set. TCRdb reprocessed the multiplex PCR reads via MiXCR and lists one record per CDR3 protein. The sample records some 570,000 distinct CDR3 sequences, 11% to 15% being singletons. This clonotype was observed a few times. Its antigen is as yet unknown. After removal of 10 bases from V and 6 bases from J, the junction contained 13 bases not matched to a gene. CDR3 length: 17 residues. Germline CDR1 reads MGHRA; CDR2 reads YSYEKL. Study-level findings and limits: A 13 V-J model separated ophthalmopathy from stable hyperthyroidism. Blood also showed most of the thyroid clonotypes that were expanded above 0.001.

This receptor was taken from a woman aged 18-29 years with Graves' ophthalmopathy. Sequencing was performed on blood. The rearrangement links TRBV4-1 to TRBJ2-2; 14 positions match TRBD2. CDR3 protein: CATKPAGLAGVPGELFF. CDR3 sequence (DNA): TGCGCCACCAAGCCCGCGGGACTAGCGGGAGTCCCCGGGGAGCTGTTTTTT.